This TCR beta chain was identified in a study of blood T cell repertoires in COVID-19. The V gene end was trimmed by 3 bases and the J gene end by 7 bases; junction bases not matched to a gene: 4. The CDR3 totals 15 residues. The germline gives CDR1 SGHTA, CDR2 FQGTGA. Those who participated ranged in age from roughly 18 to 89 years and resided in 24 US areas. Allocation to cohorts depended on clinical history reported by the participants. For this clone: Other DNA sequences within the sample encode an identical CDR3.

Clones were sequenced by immunoSEQ multiplex PCR, and TCRdb holds only the in-frame ones, with some missing. This repertoire shows 150,000 to 200,000 clones, 80% to 85% found once; its top ten account for roughly 3.1%. The source of this sequence is a woman younger than 45 who had been exposed to COVID-19. The rearrangement joins TRBV7-3 to TRBJ1-6, with TRBD1 identical over 9 bases. The sequenced sample consisted of PBMCs or T cells enriched from blood (not recorded which). The CDR3 DNA is TGTGCCAGCAGCTTGCTCGGACAGGGGAATTCACCCCTCCACTTT. Protein sequence: CASSLLGQGNSPLHF.